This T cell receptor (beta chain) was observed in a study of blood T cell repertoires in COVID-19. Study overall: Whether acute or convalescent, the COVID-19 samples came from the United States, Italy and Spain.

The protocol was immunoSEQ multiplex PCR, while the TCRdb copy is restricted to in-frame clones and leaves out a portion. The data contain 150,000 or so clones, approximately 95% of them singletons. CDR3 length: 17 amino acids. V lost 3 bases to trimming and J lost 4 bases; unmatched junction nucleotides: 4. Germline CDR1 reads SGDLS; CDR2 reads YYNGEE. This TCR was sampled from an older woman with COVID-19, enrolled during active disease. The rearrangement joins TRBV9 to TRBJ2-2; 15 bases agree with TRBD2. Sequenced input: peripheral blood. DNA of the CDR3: TGTGCCAGCAGCGCCCGGACTAGCGGGGGGGGCACCGGGGAGCTGTTTTTT. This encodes CASSARTSGGGTGELFF.